The T cell receptor (beta chain) under discussion was sequenced for a study of blood T cell repertoires in COVID-19. Produced via immunoSEQ multiplex PCR; TCRdb's table is partial and in-frame only. The sample records nearly 300,000 clones, about 81% being singletons. There are 16 residues in the CDR3. The trim removed 0 bases at V and 4 bases at J, leaving 8 bases unmatched. The germline V gene encodes CDR1 SGHRS and CDR2 YFSETQ. This sequence was found in a human donor with COVID-19, enrolled during active disease. The donor label of this sample is uncertain. This rearrangement joins TRBV5-1 to TRBJ2-7; 9 bases align to TRBD1. The sequenced sample was peripheral blood. CDR3 DNA sequence: TGCGCCAGCAGCTTGGGGGGCGGGACAGGGAAATACGAGCAGTACTTC. Its protein product is CASSLGGGTGKYEQYF. The variable domain in full, completed from reference TRBV5-1 and TRBJ2-7, reads KAGVTQTPRYLIKTRGQQVTLSCSPISGHRSVSWYQQTPGQGLQFLFEYFSETQRNKGNFPGRFSGRQFSNSRSEMNVSTLELGDSALYLCASSLGGGTGKYEQYFGPGTRLTVT.